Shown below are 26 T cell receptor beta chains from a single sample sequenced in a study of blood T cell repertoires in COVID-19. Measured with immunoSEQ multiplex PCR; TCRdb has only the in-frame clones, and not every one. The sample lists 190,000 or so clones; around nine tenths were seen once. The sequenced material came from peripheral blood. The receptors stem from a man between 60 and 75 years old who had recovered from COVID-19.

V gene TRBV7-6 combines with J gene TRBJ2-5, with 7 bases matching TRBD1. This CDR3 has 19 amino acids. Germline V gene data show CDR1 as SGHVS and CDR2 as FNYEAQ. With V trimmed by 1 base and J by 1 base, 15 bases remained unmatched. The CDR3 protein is CASSLVALGGAGGQETQYF. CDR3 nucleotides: TGTGCCAGCAGCTTAGTAGCTTTAGGGGGCGCGGGTGGCCAAGAGACCCAGTACTTC.

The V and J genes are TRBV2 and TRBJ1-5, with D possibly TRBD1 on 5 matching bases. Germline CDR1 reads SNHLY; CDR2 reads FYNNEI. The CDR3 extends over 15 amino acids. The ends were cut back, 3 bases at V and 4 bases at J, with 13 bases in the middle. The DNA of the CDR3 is TGTGCCAGCAGTGAGCGGGGCTTGGGGAATCAGCCCCAGCATTTT. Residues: CASSERGLGNQPQHF.

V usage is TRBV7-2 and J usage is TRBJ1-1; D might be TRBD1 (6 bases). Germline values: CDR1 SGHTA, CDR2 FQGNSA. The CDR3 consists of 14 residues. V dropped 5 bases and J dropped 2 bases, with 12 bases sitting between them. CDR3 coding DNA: TGTGCCAGCAGCCCTAAAGGGGGTAACACTGAAGCTTTCTTT. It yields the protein CASSPKGGNTEAFF. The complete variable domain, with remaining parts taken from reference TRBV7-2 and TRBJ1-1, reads GAGVSQSPSNKVTEKGKDVELRCDPISGHTALYWYRQSLGQGLEFLIYFQGNSAPDKSGLPSDRFSAERTGGSVSTLTIQRTQQEDSAVYLCASSPKGGNTEAFFGQGTRLTVV.

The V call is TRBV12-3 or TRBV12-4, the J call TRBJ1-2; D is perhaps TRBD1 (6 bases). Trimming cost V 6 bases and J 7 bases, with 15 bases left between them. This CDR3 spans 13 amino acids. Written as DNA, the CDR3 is TGTGCCAGCAGCCCCACAGGGAGTGGTGGCTACACCTTC. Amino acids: CASSPTGSGGYTF.

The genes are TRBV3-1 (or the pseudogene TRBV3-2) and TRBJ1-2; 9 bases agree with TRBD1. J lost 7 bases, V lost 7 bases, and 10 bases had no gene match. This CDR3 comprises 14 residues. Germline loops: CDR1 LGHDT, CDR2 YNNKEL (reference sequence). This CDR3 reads CASTPKGQGGGYTF. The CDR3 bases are TGTGCCAGCACGCCAAAGGGACAGGGCGGTGGCTACACCTTC.

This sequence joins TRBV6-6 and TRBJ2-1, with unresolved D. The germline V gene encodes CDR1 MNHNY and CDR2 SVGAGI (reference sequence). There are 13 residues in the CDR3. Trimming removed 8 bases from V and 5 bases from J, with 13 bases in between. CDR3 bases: TGTGCCAGCCGCCCCAAAGGAGACAATGAGCAGTTCTTC. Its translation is CASRPKGDNEQFF.

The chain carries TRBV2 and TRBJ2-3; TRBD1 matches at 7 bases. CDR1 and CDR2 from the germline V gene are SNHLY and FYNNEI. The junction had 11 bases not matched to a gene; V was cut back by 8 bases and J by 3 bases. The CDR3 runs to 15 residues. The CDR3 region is CASASTGRPTDTQYF. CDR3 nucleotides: TGTGCCAGCGCCTCGACAGGGCGTCCTACAGATACGCAGTATTTT.

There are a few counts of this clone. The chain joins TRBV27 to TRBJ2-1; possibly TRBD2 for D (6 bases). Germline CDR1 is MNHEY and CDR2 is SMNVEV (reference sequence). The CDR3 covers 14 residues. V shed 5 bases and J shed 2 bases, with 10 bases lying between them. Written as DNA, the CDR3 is TGTGCCAGCAGTAAACGGGAGACCTACAATGAGCAGTTCTTC. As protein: CASSKRETYNEQFF.

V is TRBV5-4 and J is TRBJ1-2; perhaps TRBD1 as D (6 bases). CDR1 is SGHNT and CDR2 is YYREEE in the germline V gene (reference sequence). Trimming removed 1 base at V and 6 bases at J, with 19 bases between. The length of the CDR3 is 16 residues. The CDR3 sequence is CASSLYLGGRRDGYTF. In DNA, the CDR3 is TGTGCCAGCAGCTTGTATCTCGGGGGGCGTCGAGATGGCTACACCTTC. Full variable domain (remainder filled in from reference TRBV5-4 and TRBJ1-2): ETGVTQSPTHLIKTRGQQVTLRCSSQSGHNTVSWYQQALGQGPQFIFQYYREEENGRGNFPPRFSGLQFPNYSSELNVNALELDDSALYLCASSLYLGGRRDGYTFGSGTRLTVV.

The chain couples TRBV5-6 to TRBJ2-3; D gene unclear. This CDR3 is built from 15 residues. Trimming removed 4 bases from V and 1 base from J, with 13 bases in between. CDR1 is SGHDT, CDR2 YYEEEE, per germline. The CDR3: CASSTSGSGTDTQYF. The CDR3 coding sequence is TGTGCCAGCAGCACGTCCGGCAGCGGCACAGATACGCAGTATTTT.

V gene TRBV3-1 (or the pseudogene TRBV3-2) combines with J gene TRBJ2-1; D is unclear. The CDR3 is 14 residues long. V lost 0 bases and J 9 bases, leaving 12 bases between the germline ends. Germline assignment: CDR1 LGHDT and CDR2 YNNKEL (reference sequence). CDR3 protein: CASSQDPTKSEQFF. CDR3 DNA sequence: TGTGCCAGCAGCCAAGATCCAACCAAGAGTGAGCAGTTCTTC.

The CDR3 sequence is CASTRGGGRISDTQYF. CDR3 nucleotide sequence: TGCGCCAGCACAAGGGGGGGCGGGAGGATTTCAGATACGCAGTATTTT. The rearrangement uses TRBV5-1 and TRBJ2-3; 8 bases match TRBD2. In germline, CDR1 is SGHRS, CDR2 YFSETQ. This CDR3 spans 16 amino acids. V lost 6 bases to trimming and J lost 4 bases; unmatched junction nucleotides: 13.

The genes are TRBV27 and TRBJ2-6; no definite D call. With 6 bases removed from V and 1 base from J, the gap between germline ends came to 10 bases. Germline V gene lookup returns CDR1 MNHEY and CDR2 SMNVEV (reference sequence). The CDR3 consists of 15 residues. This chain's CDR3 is CASSPTVSGANVLTF. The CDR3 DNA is TGTGCCAGCAGCCCTACTGTATCTGGGGCCAACGTCCTGACTTTC.

The CDR3 sequence is CASSPDRGHNSPLHF. The CDR3 DNA sequence: TGTGCCAGCAGTCCCGACCGGGGTCATAATTCACCCCTCCACTTT. V gene TRBV6-5 combines with J gene TRBJ1-6; unclear D gene. The germline V gene has CDR1 MNHEY and CDR2 SVGAGI. The germline V and J ends were trimmed by 5 bases and 5 bases, with 13 bases remaining between them. The CDR3 consists of 15 residues.

Here the CDR3 reads CASSLWGAGNNEKLFF. The DNA for the CDR3 is TGTGCCAGCAGTTTATGGGGAGCGGGAAACAATGAAAAACTGTTTTTT. The chain has TRBV27 and TRBJ1-4; D unclear. The length of the CDR3 is 16 residues. V shed 1 base and J shed 5 bases, with 14 bases lying between them. Germline-derived CDR1 and CDR2 are MNHEY and SMNVEV (reference sequence).

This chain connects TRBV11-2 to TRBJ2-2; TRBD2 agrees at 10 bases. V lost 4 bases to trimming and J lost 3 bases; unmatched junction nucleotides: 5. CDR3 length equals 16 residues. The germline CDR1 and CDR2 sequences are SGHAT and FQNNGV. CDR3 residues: CASSSKLAGHTGELFF. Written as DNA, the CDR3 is TGTGCCAGCAGCTCCAAACTAGCGGGGCACACCGGGGAGCTGTTTTTT.

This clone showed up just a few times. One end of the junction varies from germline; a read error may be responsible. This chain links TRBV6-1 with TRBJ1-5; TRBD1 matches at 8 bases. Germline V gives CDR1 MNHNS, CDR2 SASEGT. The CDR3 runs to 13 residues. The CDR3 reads CASSDRGRLGGDF. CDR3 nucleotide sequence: TGTGCCAGCAGTGACAGGGGGCGTCTCGGGGGAGATTTT.

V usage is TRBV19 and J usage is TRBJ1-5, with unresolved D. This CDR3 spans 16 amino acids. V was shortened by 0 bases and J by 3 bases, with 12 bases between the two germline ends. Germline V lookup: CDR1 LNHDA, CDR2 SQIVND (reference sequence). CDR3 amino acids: CASSIDETVINQPQHF. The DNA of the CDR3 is TGTGCCAGTAGTATAGATGAAACAGTCATCAATCAGCCCCAGCATTTT.

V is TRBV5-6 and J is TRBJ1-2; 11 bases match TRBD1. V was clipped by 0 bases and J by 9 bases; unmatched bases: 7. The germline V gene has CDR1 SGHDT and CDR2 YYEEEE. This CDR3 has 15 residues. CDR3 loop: CASSLGEDRGLSYTF. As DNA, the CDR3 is TGTGCCAGCAGCTTGGGAGAGGACAGGGGGCTGAGCTACACCTTC.

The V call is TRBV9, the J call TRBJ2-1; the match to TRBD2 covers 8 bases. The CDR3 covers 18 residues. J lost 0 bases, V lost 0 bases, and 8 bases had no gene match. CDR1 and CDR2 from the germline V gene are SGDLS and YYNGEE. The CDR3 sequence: CASSVAGLAGTSYNEQFF. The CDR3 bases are TGTGCCAGCAGCGTAGCAGGGCTAGCGGGTACCTCCTACAATGAGCAGTTCTTC.

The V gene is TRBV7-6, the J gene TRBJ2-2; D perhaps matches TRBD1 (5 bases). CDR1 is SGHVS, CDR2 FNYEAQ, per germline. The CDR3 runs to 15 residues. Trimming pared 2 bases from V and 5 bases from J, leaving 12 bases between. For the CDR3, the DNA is TGTGCCAGCAGCTTATTGGAGACAGATACCGGGGAGCTGTTTTTT. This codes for CASSLLETDTGELFF.

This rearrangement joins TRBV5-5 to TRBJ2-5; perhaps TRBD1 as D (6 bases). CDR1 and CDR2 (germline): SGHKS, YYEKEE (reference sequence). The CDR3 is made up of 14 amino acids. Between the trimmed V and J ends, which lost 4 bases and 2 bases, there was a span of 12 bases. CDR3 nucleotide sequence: TGTGCCAGCAGCGCCACGGACAGACAAGAGACCCAGTACTTC. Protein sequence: CASSATDRQETQYF.

The CDR3 here is CASSYALRAFF. The CDR3 bases are TGTGCCAGCAGTTATGCCCTTAGAGCTTTCTTT. The J gene is TRBJ1-1, the V gene TRBV6-5; D uncertain. The CDR3 spans 11 residues. Germline values: CDR1 MNHEY, CDR2 SVGAGI. Trimming removed 3 bases at V and 10 bases at J, with 9 bases between.

The CDR3, as DNA: TGCGCCAGCAGTGAGGCGGGACGACCGTACGAGCAGTACTTC. This gives the protein CASSEAGRPYEQYF. The chain combines TRBV10-1 with TRBJ2-7; TRBD2 might be the D (6 bases). This CDR3 is 14 amino acids long. V gave up 2 bases and J gave up 4 bases, with 12 bases separating them. Germline lookup yields CDR1 WNHNN and CDR2 SYGVQD (reference sequence).

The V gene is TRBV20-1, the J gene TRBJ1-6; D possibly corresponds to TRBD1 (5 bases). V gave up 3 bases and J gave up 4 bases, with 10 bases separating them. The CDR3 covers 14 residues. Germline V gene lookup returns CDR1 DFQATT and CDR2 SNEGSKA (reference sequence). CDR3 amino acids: CSASGGLYNSPLHF. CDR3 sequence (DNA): TGCAGTGCTAGTGGGGGACTTTATAATTCACCCCTCCACTTT.

The CDR3 bases are TGTGCCAGCAGTCCGATGGACAGGGGAACTCAGCCCCAGCATTTT. The encoded protein is CASSPMDRGTQPQHF. V usage is TRBV7-2 and J usage is TRBJ1-5, with 9 nucleotides matching TRBD1. Unmatched junction bases numbered 9, after V lost 6 bases and J lost 6 bases. The CDR3 length is 15 residues. Germline CDR1 and CDR2: SGHTA and FQGNSA. Together with reference TRBV7-2 and TRBJ1-5, the CDR3 gives the full variable domain: GAGVSQSPSNKVTEKGKDVELRCDPISGHTALYWYRQSLGQGLEFLIYFQGNSAPDKSGLPSDRFSAERTGGSVSTLTIQRTQQEDSAVYLCASSPMDRGTQPQHFGDGTRLSIL.